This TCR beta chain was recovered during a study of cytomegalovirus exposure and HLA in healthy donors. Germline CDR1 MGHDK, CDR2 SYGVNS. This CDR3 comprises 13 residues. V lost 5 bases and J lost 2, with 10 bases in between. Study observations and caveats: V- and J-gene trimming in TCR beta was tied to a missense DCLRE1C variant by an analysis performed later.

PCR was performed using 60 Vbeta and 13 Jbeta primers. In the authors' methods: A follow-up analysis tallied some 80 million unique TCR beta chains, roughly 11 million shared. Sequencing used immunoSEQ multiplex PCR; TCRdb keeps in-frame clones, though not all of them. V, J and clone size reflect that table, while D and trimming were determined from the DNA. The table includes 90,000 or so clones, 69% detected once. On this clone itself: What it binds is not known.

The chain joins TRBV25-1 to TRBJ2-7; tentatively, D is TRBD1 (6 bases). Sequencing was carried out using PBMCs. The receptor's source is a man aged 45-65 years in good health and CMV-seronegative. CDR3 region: CASSLQGTYEQYF. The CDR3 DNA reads TGTGCCAGCAGTCTCCAGGGGACCTACGAGCAGTACTTC.